The source of this T cell receptor (beta chain) is a study of spatial heterogeneity in lung cancer. Study observations and caveats: In tumors, expanded intratumoral alpha and beta TCR counts tracked mutation counts.

Time point of the sample: sample taken at primary tumor resection. This clonotype was counted many times. Its matching antigen is unknown. Each CDR3 protein is one row after TCRdb ran MiXCR on the 5' RACE reads. Among 15,000 or so distinct CDR3 sequences listed, over 4.5% were seen once. Trimming pared 2 bases from V and 8 bases from J, leaving 15 bases between. Germline values: CDR1 MNHEY, CDR2 SVGAGI. CDR3 length: 14 amino acids. The rearrangement joins TRBV6-5 to TRBJ1-2; no definite D call. Here the sequenced sample was lung tumor tissue, taken at surgery. The receptor comes from a male donor with early-stage non-small cell lung cancer. In DNA, the CDR3 is TGTGCCAGCAGTTACGTGGGCCCGGCGGGAGGCTACACCTTC. It is translated as CASSYVGPAGGYTF.